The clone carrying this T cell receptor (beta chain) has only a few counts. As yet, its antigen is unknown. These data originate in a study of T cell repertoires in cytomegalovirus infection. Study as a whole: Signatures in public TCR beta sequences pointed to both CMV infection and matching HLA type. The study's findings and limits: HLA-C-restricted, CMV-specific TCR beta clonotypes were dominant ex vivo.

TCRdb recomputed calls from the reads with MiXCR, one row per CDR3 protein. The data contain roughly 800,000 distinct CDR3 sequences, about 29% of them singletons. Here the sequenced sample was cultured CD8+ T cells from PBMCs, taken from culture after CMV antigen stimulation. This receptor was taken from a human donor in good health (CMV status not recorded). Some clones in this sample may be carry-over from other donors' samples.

The CDR3 region is CASSLGGGQSDTQYF. The CDR3 bases are TGTGCCAGCAGCTTAGGCGGGGGGCAATCAGATACGCAGTATTTT. This chain joins TRBV2 and TRBJ2-3; the match to TRBD2 covers 8 bases. The CDR3 loop spans 15 amino acids. CDR1 SNHLY and CDR2 FYNNEI come from the germline V gene. Trimming took 6 bases from V and 4 from J; bases not matched to a gene: 9.